The 29 T cell receptor beta chains below were found in one sample sequenced in a study of Graves' ophthalmopathy and Graves' hyperthyroidism. Amplification of the TCR beta CDR3 regions used RNA transcripts (as template). First-round RT-PCR relied on HTBI primers, and a second-round multiplex PCR came next. Via MiXCR, TCRdb re-called the multiplex PCR reads, giving one row per CDR3 protein. The repertoire consists of hundreds of thousands of distinct CDR3 sequences, with 20% to 25% occurring once and the leading ten covering roughly 6.9%. The sample was peripheral blood. The receptors were gathered from a woman under 30 with stable Graves' hyperthyroidism. Some clones in this sample may be carry-over from other donors' samples.

This clonotype was seen a handful of times. The genes are TRBV19 and TRBJ1-6; maybe TRBD1 (6 bases). Deletions cut 4 bases from V and 7 bases from J, with 14 bases between. Germline V gives CDR1 LNHDA, CDR2 SQIVND (reference sequence). CDR3 length: 15 amino acids. In nucleotides, the CDR3 is TGTGCCAGTAGTAACTCTGGACAGTTGAATTCACCCCTCCACTTT. This codes for CASSNSGQLNSPLHF.

Comments on this clonotype: A read error is likely, as this CDR3 ends without the conserved phenylalanine or tryptophan. The genes are TRBV9 and TRBJ1-2; 10 nucleotides agree with TRBD1. After removal of 4 bases from V and 3 bases from J, the junction contained 9 bases not matched to a gene. The CDR3 is 16 residues long. Germline CDR1 reads SGDLS; CDR2 reads YYNGEE. The CDR3 DNA reads as TGTGCCAGCAGCCCTCACGCGGGACAGGGGCACTATGGCTACACCGTC. This encodes CASSPHAGQGHYGYTV.

This rearrangement joins TRBV14 to TRBJ1-1; D call uncertain. Trimming stripped 8 bases from V and 2 bases from J, with 9 bases between. From germline, CDR1 is SGHDN and CDR2 FVKESK. The CDR3 consists of 12 residues. The CDR3 nucleotides read TGTGCCAGCGGCTTGACCAACACTGAAGCTTTCTTT. Translated: CASGLTNTEAFF.

V and J are TRBV6-1 and TRBJ1-6; D perhaps matches TRBD1 (5 bases). The germline gives CDR1 MNHNS, CDR2 SASEGT. This CDR3 is 16 amino acids long. V gave up 5 bases and J gave up 8 bases, with 19 bases separating them. CDR3 region: CASSPRLGTRDSPLHF. The CDR3 bases are TGTGCCAGCAGTCCCAGACTCGGGACGCGAGATTCACCCCTCCACTTT.

The rearrangement joins TRBV27 to TRBJ2-2; D is unclear. This CDR3 has 13 amino acids. Per germline, CDR1 MNHEY and CDR2 SMNVEV (reference sequence). The V gene lost 3 bases and the J gene lost 7 bases, with 9 bases spanning the gap. The CDR3: CASSLWVDGELFF. The CDR3 DNA follows: TGTGCCAGCAGTTTGTGGGTAGACGGGGAGCTGTTTTTT.

The chain combines TRBV28 with TRBJ1-2; no clear D. The V gene's germline CDR1 is MDHEN and CDR2 SYDVKM. The CDR3 loop spans 14 amino acids. The ends were cut back, 5 bases at V and 2 bases at J, with 12 bases in the middle. This CDR3 is CASSRTTSNYGYTF. CDR3 sequence (DNA): TGTGCCAGCAGTAGAACCACATCGAACTATGGCTACACCTTC.

The chain is built from TRBV30 and TRBJ1-5; a weak D match, TRBD1 (6 bases). Germline V gene sequence: CDR1 GTSNPN, CDR2 SVGIG (reference sequence). There are 18 residues in the CDR3. The ends were cut back, 0 bases at V and 4 bases at J, with 22 bases in the middle. For the CDR3, the DNA is TGTGCCTGGAGTGTACAGGATTCGGCGGACAGTTTAAATCAGCCCCAGCATTTT. Its translation: CAWSVQDSADSLNQPQHF.

This clonotype was detected many times. The V gene is TRBV12-3 or TRBV12-4, the J gene TRBJ1-1, with D perhaps matching TRBD1 (5 bases). The CDR3 runs 13 residues. The V and J ends lost 4 bases and 1 base respectively, with 7 bases between them. CDR3 bases: TGTGCCAGCAGTTCCGGGACGAACACTGAAGCTTTCTTT. It encodes CASSSGTNTEAFF.

This clonotype has a count of ten or more. The gene calls are TRBV29-1 and TRBJ1-1, with TRBD1 as a possible D gene (5 bases). The CDR3 consists of 12 residues. CDR1 and CDR2 (germline): SQVTM, ANQGSEA. The V end lost 7 bases, the J end lost 5 bases, and 14 bases lay between the germline ends. CDR3 loop: CSGSPGVTEAFF. CDR3 DNA: TGCAGCGGTAGTCCGGGGGTTACTGAAGCTTTCTTT.

This clonotype appeared a few times. The gene calls are TRBV2 and TRBJ1-6; D not certain. Germline values: CDR1 SNHLY, CDR2 FYNNEI. CDR3 length: 12 amino acids. V was cut by 3 bases and J by 9 bases, with 6 bases left in between. CDR3 bases: TGTGCCAGCAGTGACTTGGGTTCACCCCTCCACTTT. Encoded protein: CASSDLGSPLHF. Based on the CDR3 plus reference TRBV2 and TRBJ1-6, the full variable domain is EPEVTQTPSHQVTQMGQEVILRCVPISNHLYFYWYRQILGQKVEFLVSFYNNEISEKSEIFDDQFSVERPDGSNFTLKIRSTKLEDSAMYFCASSDLGSPLHFGNGTRLTVT.

This clonotype was seen at least ten times. The chain recombines TRBV15 with TRBJ1-5; 12 bases align to TRBD1. The V gene end was trimmed by 8 bases and the J gene end by 6 bases; junction bases not matched to a gene: 11. Germline assignment: CDR1 LNHNV and CDR2 YYDKDF (reference sequence). The CDR3 totals 16 residues. The CDR3 region is CATSLPGQGAVQPQHF. CDR3 DNA: TGTGCCACCTCCCTCCCGGGACAGGGGGCCGTTCAGCCCCAGCATTTT. Full variable domain (outside the CDR3, taken from reference TRBV15 and TRBJ1-5): DAMVIQNPRYQVTQFGKPVTLSCSQTLNHNVMYWYQQKSSQAPKLLFHYYDKDFNNEADTPDNFQSRRPNTSFCFLDIRSPGLGDTAMYLCATSLPGQGAVQPQHFGDGTRLSIL.

This clonotype was counted ten times or more. The chain recombines TRBV9 with TRBJ2-7; 7 bases line up with TRBD2. CDR3 length: 14 amino acids. V trimming: 4 bases; J trimming: 2 bases; junction bases outside the gene matches: 6. Per the germline V gene, CDR1 is SGDLS and CDR2 is YYNGEE. CDR3 DNA: TGTGCCAGCAGCCCCTCTGGACTAGCCTACGAGCAGTACTTC. Its translation is CASSPSGLAYEQYF.

This chain connects TRBV30 to TRBJ2-5; TRBD2 is a possible D gene (6 bases). The germline CDR1 and CDR2 sequences are GTSNPN and SVGIG (reference sequence). The CDR3 is 13 amino acids. The V end lost 1 base, the J end lost 2 bases, and 8 bases lay between the germline ends. The CDR3 loop reads CAWSGGGQETQYF. The CDR3 DNA reads as TGTGCCTGGAGTGGAGGAGGGCAAGAGACCCAGTACTTC.

In its sample, this clonotype was seen many times. The chain joins TRBV6-1 to TRBJ2-7; D perhaps matches TRBD1 (5 bases). CDR3 length: 13 amino acids. V was shortened by 6 bases and J by 4 bases, with 13 bases between the two germline ends. CDR1 MNHNS and CDR2 SASEGT come from the germline V gene. This chain's CDR3 is CASRGVGEYEQYF. CDR3 nucleotides: TGTGCCAGCAGAGGGGTTGGGGAATACGAGCAGTACTTC.

The chain is built from TRBV13 and TRBJ1-1; D not certain. Germline CDR1 PRHDT, CDR2 FYEKMQ (reference sequence). The V and J ends lost 1 base and 3 bases respectively, with 12 bases between them. The CDR3 spans 15 residues. This CDR3 reads CASSLEEGGDTEAFF. DNA for the CDR3: TGTGCCAGCAGCTTAGAAGAGGGCGGCGACACTGAAGCTTTCTTT. The whole variable domain, filled in from reference TRBV13 and TRBJ1-1, reads AAGVIQSPRHLIKEKRETATLKCYPIPRHDTVYWYQQGPGQDPQFLISFYEKMQSDKGSIPDRFSAQQFSDYHSELNMSSLELGDSALYFCASSLEEGGDTEAFFGQGTRLTVV.

On this clonotype: A junction end diverges from the germline sequence, so it may reflect a read error. The CDR3: CASSPQGRSPLRF. The CDR3 coding sequence is TGTGCCAGCAGCCCTCAGGGACGGTCACCCCTCCGCTTT. The V and J genes are TRBV7-2 and TRBJ1-6; maybe TRBD1 (5 bases). CDR1 is SGHTA and CDR2 is FQGNSA in the germline V gene. The CDR3 extends over 13 amino acids. The complete variable domain, with remaining parts taken from reference TRBV7-2 and TRBJ1-6, reads GAGVSQSPSNKVTEKGKDVELRCDPISGHTALYWYRQSLGQGLEFLIYFQGNSAPDKSGLPSDRFSAERTGGSVSTLTIQRTQQEDSAVYLCASSPQGRSPLRFGNGTRLTVT.

This sequence joins TRBV2 and TRBJ2-7; tentatively, D is TRBD1 (5 bases). The V end was cut by 11 bases, the J end by 3 bases, with 14 bases between. The CDR3 sequence is 12 residues long. Germline CDR1 reads SNHLY; CDR2 reads FYNNEI. CDR3 region: CAWHGRGYEQYF. The CDR3 region has the DNA TGTGCCTGGCACGGTAGGGGCTACGAGCAGTACTTC.

This clonotype was detected many times. The chain joins TRBV6-1 to TRBJ2-7, with D unresolved. This CDR3 has 12 amino acids. CDR1 and CDR2 (germline): MNHNS, SASEGT. V shed 0 bases and J shed 7 bases, with 7 bases lying between them. The DNA for the CDR3 is TGTGCCAGCAGTGAAGCGCTCAGGGAGCAGTACTTC. This translates into CASSEALREQYF.

In this sample, this clonotype turned up many times. The gene calls are TRBV7-8 and TRBJ1-5, with a weak D call TRBD1 (5 bases). Germline V gives CDR1 SGHVS, CDR2 FQNEAQ. The CDR3 consists of 15 residues. V was cut by 1 base and J by 7 bases, with 14 bases left in between. The CDR3 DNA follows: TGTGCCAGCAGCTTAGGATCGGGGCAAGGGCAGCCCCAGCATTTT. This gives the protein CASSLGSGQGQPQHF.

This clonotype came up many times. The chain couples TRBV2 to TRBJ1-2; no reliable D call. The V and J ends lost 3 bases and 6 bases respectively, with 11 bases between them. Per the germline V gene, CDR1 is SNHLY and CDR2 is FYNNEI. The CDR3 covers 13 residues. The CDR3 bases are TGTGCCAGCAGTGACTATGGTGGGCATGGCTACACCTTC. Its protein is CASSDYGGHGYTF.

In this sample, this clonotype turned up many times. This chain joins TRBV15 and TRBJ1-1, with 9 positions matching TRBD1. CDR3 length equals 15 residues. CDR1 and CDR2 from the germline V gene are LNHNV and YYDKDF (reference sequence). V shed 3 bases and J 4 bases; nucleotides not matched to a gene: 6. CDR3 coding DNA: TGTGCCACCAGCAGGGACAGGGGCGTTGGCACTGAAGCTTTCTTT. As protein: CATSRDRGVGTEAFF.

The CDR3 reads CAISESDNYGYTF. In DNA, the CDR3 is TGTGCCATCAGTGAGTCGGACAACTATGGCTACACCTTC. The chain couples TRBV10-3 to TRBJ1-2; no definite D call. Germline V gene sequence: CDR1 ENHRY, CDR2 SYGVKD. The CDR3 runs 13 residues. V was cut by 0 bases and J by 2 bases, with 4 bases left in between.

This clonotype was observed many times. The chain uses TRBV11-3 and TRBJ1-2; 7 nucleotides align to TRBD1. J gave up 0 bases and V 3 bases, and 7 bases lay outside the gene matches. Germline V gene sequence: CDR1 SGHNT, CDR2 YENEEA. The CDR3 is made up of 16 amino acids. Here the CDR3 DNA reads TGTGCCAGCAGCTTGGATGGGACAGCCACTAACTATGGCTACACCTTC. Amino acid sequence: CASSLDGTATNYGYTF.

CDR3 coding DNA: TGTGCCAGCAGTTGGCAAATACCGACAGGTAGCAATCAGCCCCAGCATTTT. Protein product: CASSWQIPTGSNQPQHF. V and J are TRBV27 and TRBJ1-5, with D perhaps matching TRBD1 (6 bases). V gave up 4 bases and J gave up 0 bases, with 16 bases separating them. CDR1 is MNHEY and CDR2 is SMNVEV in the germline V gene (reference sequence). This CDR3 has 17 amino acids.

This sequence joins TRBV29-1 and TRBJ1-1, with D maybe TRBD1 (5 bases). Germline CDR1 SQVTM, CDR2 ANQGSEA. Trimming took off 7 bases at V and 3 bases at J, with 12 bases between the two ends. This CDR3 is built from 12 residues. The CDR3 here is CSAERGDTEAFF. The DNA of the CDR3 is TGCAGCGCCGAGAGGGGAGACACTGAAGCTTTCTTT.

At least ten counts were recorded for this clonotype. The rearrangement joins TRBV6-1 to TRBJ1-1; D gene unclear. There are 14 residues in the CDR3. CDR1 MNHNS and CDR2 SASEGT come from the germline V gene. Trimming shortened V by 6 bases and J by 1 base, and 12 bases separated the two germline ends. In DNA, the CDR3 is TGTGCCAGCAGGCCCCGGAACCAGAACACTGAAGCTTTCTTT. Translation gives CASRPRNQNTEAFF.

This clonotype was found once. The chain joins TRBV6-1 to TRBJ2-2; D is perhaps TRBD1 or TRBD2 (5 bases each). The CDR3 totals 15 residues. V was pared by 9 bases and J by 0 bases, with 14 bases between. Germline assignment: CDR1 MNHNS and CDR2 SASEGT. The CDR3 loop is CASKRDPSNTGELFF. CDR3 sequence (DNA): TGTGCCAGTAAACGGGACCCCTCGAACACCGGGGAGCTGTTTTTT.

This clonotype was picked up many times. CDR3 coding DNA: TGTGCCAGCAGTTACTCACAGGGGGATGGCTACACCTTC. It codes for CASSYSQGDGYTF. The chain recombines TRBV6-5 with TRBJ1-2; TRBD1 matches 8 bases. Germline V gene sequence: CDR1 MNHEY, CDR2 SVGAGI. The CDR3 has 13 amino acids. Trimming at V came to 0 bases and at J to 6 bases, leaving 0 bases not matched to a gene.

On this clonotype itself: A read error may be the cause here, since a much bigger clone is one base away. The J gene is TRBJ1-1, the V gene TRBV20-1; no definite D call. The CDR3 covers 14 residues. Germline lookup yields CDR1 DFQATT and CDR2 SNEGSKA (reference sequence). The CDR3, as DNA: TGCAGTGCTGCTGGCGTCACCGTGAACACTGAAGCTTGCTTT. Translating gives CSAAGVTVNTEACF.